This T cell receptor beta chain originates from a study of blood T cell repertoires in COVID-19. Study background: Italy, Spain and the United States were the sources of the convalescent and acute COVID-19 samples.

Germline V gene sequence: CDR1 SGHNT, CDR2 YENEEA. The CDR3 consists of 14 residues. V lost 5 bases and J 9 bases, leaving 17 bases between the germline ends. In the original workflow: Nucleated cell number was recorded as an estimate derived from reference gene primer amplification. Sequenced by immunoSEQ multiplex PCR; TCRdb stores in-frame clones only, minus some. Clone size and the V and J calls come from that table; the DNA yielded D and trimming. The sample contains roughly 150,000 clones, 75% to 90% of which appear only once. This sequence originates from a woman aged 55-70 years who had recovered from COVID-19. J is TRBJ2-1 and V is TRBV11-3, with D perhaps matching TRBD2 (6 bases). Input material: PBMCs or T cells enriched from blood (not recorded which). Written as DNA, the CDR3 is TGTGCCAGCAGCCCGGGCGACGGGAGCGGTGAGCAGTTCTTC. Its translation: CASSPGDGSGEQFF.